The rows below give T cell receptor beta chains drawn from one sample of a study of T cell repertoires in cytomegalovirus infection. These receptors' antigens are unknown. TCRdb ran MiXCR on the reads and lists one entry per CDR3 protein. The data show 200,000 or so distinct CDR3 sequences, about 39% seen once. This specimen consisted of CD8+ T cells from cultured PBMCs, obtained from culture after CMV antigen stimulation. The receptors shown here come from a human donor in good health (CMV status not recorded). Some clones in this sample may be carry-over from other donors' samples. CDR3s include the opening cysteine and the closing phenylalanine or tryptophan. Fields, in order: clone size, J gene, D gene, V gene, CDR3 protein, CDR3 DNA. The D gene is left open where the match is weak. Where a row states a size, it is once, few, many or the class of an expanded clone; other rows omit it.

clone size: once; J gene: TRBJ2-1; D gene: TRBD2; V gene: TRBV7-3; CDR3 protein: CASSWGGNEQFF; CDR3 DNA: TGTGCCAGCAGCTGGGGGGGAAATGAGCAGTTCTTC
clone size: -; J gene: TRBJ2-5; D gene: TRBD1; V gene: TRBV28; CDR3 protein: CASSETGTGSRETQYF; CDR3 DNA: TGTGCCAGCAGCGAAACCGGGACAGGCTCCCGCGAGACCCAGTACTTC
clone size: -; J gene: TRBJ2-7; D gene: -; V gene: TRBV27; CDR3 protein: CASRGASYEQYF; CDR3 DNA: TGTGCCAGCAGGGGAGCAAGTTACGAGCAGTACTTC
clone size: -; J gene: TRBJ1-1; D gene: TRBD1; V gene: TRBV4-1; CDR3 protein: CASSQDDRGTEAFF; CDR3 DNA: TGCGCCAGCAGCCAAGATGACAGGGGAACTGAAGCTTTCTTT
clone size: -; J gene: TRBJ2-2; D gene: TRBD1; V gene: TRBV28; CDR3 protein: CASSFPGTGNTGELFF; CDR3 DNA: TGTGCCAGCAGTTTTCCCGGGACAGGGAACACCGGGGAGCTGTTTTTT
clone size: few; J gene: TRBJ1-6; D gene: TRBD1; V gene: TRBV6-2/TRBV6-3; CDR3 protein: CASSYWGQGGSSYNSPLHF; CDR3 DNA: TGTGCCAGCAGTTACTGGGGACAGGGTGGCAGCTCCTATAATTCACCCCTCCACTTT
clone size: few; J gene: TRBJ2-7; D gene: -; V gene: TRBV15; CDR3 protein: CATSVHPLSYEQYF; CDR3 DNA: TGTGCCACCAGCGTGCATCCCCTCTCCTACGAGCAGTACTTC
clone size: -; J gene: TRBJ2-1; D gene: TRBD2; V gene: TRBV7-9; CDR3 protein: CASSAGLAPDEQFF; CDR3 DNA: TGTGCCAGCAGCGCAGGACTAGCCCCCGATGAGCAGTTCTTC
clone size: -; J gene: TRBJ1-5; D gene: -; V gene: TRBV19; CDR3 protein: CASRTQGSGQPQHF; CDR3 DNA: TGTGCCAGTAGAACCCAGGGGAGCGGACAGCCCCAGCATTTT
clone size: -; J gene: TRBJ1-1; D gene: -; V gene: TRBV10-3; CDR3 protein: CAISEHEGMNTEAFF; CDR3 DNA: TGTGCCATCAGTGAGCACGAAGGGATGAACACTGAAGCTTTCTTT
clone size: -; J gene: TRBJ2-2; D gene: -; V gene: TRBV19; CDR3 protein: CASSMGRDSNTGELFF; CDR3 DNA: TGTGCCAGTAGTATGGGCAGGGACTCGAACACCGGGGAGCTGTTTTTT
clone size: -; J gene: TRBJ1-1; D gene: TRBD1; V gene: TRBV6-5; CDR3 protein: CASRQRGRRTEAFF; CDR3 DNA: TGTGCCAGCAGACAGAGGGGGCGAAGGACTGAAGCTTTCTTT
clone size: -; J gene: TRBJ2-1; D gene: TRBD2; V gene: TRBV27; CDR3 protein: CASSFPPLAGAGNNEQFF; CDR3 DNA: TGTGCCAGCAGTTTTCCGCCCCTAGCGGGAGCGGGAAACAATGAGCAGTTCTTC
clone size: few; J gene: TRBJ2-7; D gene: TRBD1; V gene: TRBV7-6; CDR3 protein: CASSPRGQVYEQYF; CDR3 DNA: TGTGCCAGCAGCCCGAGGGGACAGGTCTACGAGCAGTACTTC
clone size: -; J gene: TRBJ1-4; D gene: -; V gene: TRBV6-5; CDR3 protein: CASSYSILSGADNEKLFF; CDR3 DNA: TGTGCAAGCAGTTACTCGATTTTATCAGGCGCGGATAATGAAAAACTGTTTTTT
clone size: -; J gene: TRBJ2-2; D gene: -; V gene: TRBV7-6; CDR3 protein: CASNLPGLNTGELFF; CDR3 DNA: TGTGCCAGCAACCTGCCGGGACTTAACACCGGGGAGCTGTTTTTT
clone size: few; J gene: TRBJ2-1; D gene: TRBD2; V gene: TRBV28; CDR3 protein: CASSPTSGKSYNEQFF; CDR3 DNA: TGTGCCAGCAGTCCGACTAGCGGGAAATCCTACAATGAGCAGTTCTTC
clone size: -; J gene: TRBJ2-1; D gene: -; V gene: TRBV14; CDR3 protein: CASSQTPGRRLMDEQFF; CDR3 DNA: TGTGCCAGCAGCCAAACACCGGGACGCAGGCTTATGGATGAGCAGTTCTTC
clone size: -; J gene: TRBJ2-1; D gene: TRBD2; V gene: TRBV7-9; CDR3 protein: CASSLVSGGQGEQFF; CDR3 DNA: TGTGCCAGCAGCTTAGTGTCGGGGGGGCAGGGTGAGCAGTTCTTC
clone size: -; J gene: TRBJ2-4; D gene: -; V gene: TRBV15; CDR3 protein: CATSYGGPMAKNIQYF; CDR3 DNA: TGTGCCACCAGTTATGGTGGGCCGATGGCCAAAAACATTCAGTACTTC
clone size: few; J gene: TRBJ1-4; D gene: TRBD1; V gene: TRBV7-2; CDR3 protein: CASSPQGAEKLFF; CDR3 DNA: TGTGCCAGCAGTCCCCAGGGGGCAGAAAAACTGTTTTTT
clone size: -; J gene: TRBJ1-2; D gene: -; V gene: TRBV20-1; CDR3 protein: CSARGPDYGYTF; CDR3 DNA: TGCAGTGCTAGAGGGCCCGACTATGGCTACACCTTC
clone size: many; J gene: TRBJ2-1; D gene: TRBD2; V gene: TRBV7-3; CDR3 protein: CASSSNRLAGGKNEQFF; CDR3 DNA: TGTGCCAGCAGCTCTAATAGACTAGCGGGGGGAAAGAATGAGCAGTTCTTC
clone size: few; J gene: TRBJ2-7; D gene: -; V gene: TRBV5-6; CDR3 protein: CASSPPRGYEQYF; CDR3 DNA: TGTGCCAGCAGCCCCCCAAGGGGCTACGAGCAGTACTTC
clone size: few; J gene: TRBJ2-3; D gene: TRBD2; V gene: TRBV7-8; CDR3 protein: CASTTRGGGTDTQYF; CDR3 DNA: TGTGCCAGCACCACTCGGGGGGGTGGGACAGATACGCAGTATTTT
clone size: few; J gene: TRBJ2-1; D gene: -; V gene: TRBV19; CDR3 protein: CASSISSYNEQFF; CDR3 DNA: TGTGCCAGTAGTATTAGCTCCTACAATGAGCAGTTCTTC
clone size: -; J gene: TRBJ2-5; D gene: -; V gene: TRBV7-2; CDR3 protein: CASSRQETQYF; CDR3 DNA: TGTGCCAGCAGCAGACAAGAGACCCAGTACTTC
clone size: -; J gene: TRBJ1-1; D gene: -; V gene: TRBV27; CDR3 protein: CASSFRANTEAFF; CDR3 DNA: TGTGCCAGCAGTTTTCGGGCGAACACTGAAGCTTTCTTT
clone size: -; J gene: TRBJ2-1; D gene: -; V gene: TRBV20-1; CDR3 protein: CSARDRRTGVLDEQFF; CDR3 DNA: TGCAGTGCTAGAGATAGGCGGACTGGTGTTCTCGATGAGCAGTTCTTC
clone size: -; J gene: TRBJ1-5; D gene: -; V gene: TRBV28; CDR3 protein: CASSPTGSGNQPQHF; CDR3 DNA: TGTGCCAGCAGCCCTACAGGGAGTGGCAATCAGCCCCAGCATTTT
clone size: few; J gene: TRBJ2-1; D gene: TRBD2; V gene: TRBV20-1; CDR3 protein: CSAPDPKRGTYNEQFF; CDR3 DNA: TGCAGTGCCCCCGACCCTAAGCGGGGGACATACAATGAGCAGTTCTTC
clone size: -; J gene: TRBJ1-2; D gene: -; V gene: TRBV7-2; CDR3 protein: CASSLTDSHYGYTF; CDR3 DNA: TGTGCCAGCAGCTTGACGGACAGCCACTATGGCTACACCTTC
clone size: few; J gene: TRBJ2-3; D gene: TRBD1; V gene: TRBV12-3/TRBV12-4; CDR3 protein: CASSAQGEGTDTQYF; CDR3 DNA: TGTGCCAGCAGTGCACAGGGGGAAGGCACAGATACGCAGTATTTT